Below are 28 T cell receptor beta chains sequenced from a single sample in a study of siplizumab effects on memory and regulatory T cells. Data came from immunoSEQ multiplex PCR; TCRdb stores just in-frame clones and leaves some out. In the table there are about 100,000 clones, over 90% of which are singletons. The specimen was non-Treg CD4+ T cells sorted from blood. These receptors originate from a human donor in good health.

The V and J genes are TRBV19 and TRBJ2-7, with D maybe TRBD1 (6 bases). Germline CDR1 reads LNHDA; CDR2 reads SQIVND (reference sequence). The length of the CDR3 is 13 residues. The V end was cut by 6 bases, the J end by 5 bases, with 14 bases between. The CDR3 sequence: CASRIQGSHEQYF. The CDR3 DNA sequence: TGTGCCAGTAGGATACAGGGATCACACGAGCAGTACTTC.

The rearrangement links TRBV18 to TRBJ2-2, with 7 bases aligning to TRBD1. The length of the CDR3 is 16 residues. Germline V gives CDR1 KGHSH, CDR2 LQKENI. Trimming at V came to 1 base and at J to 2 bases, leaving 4 bases not matched to a gene. Here the CDR3 reads CASSPRRDRNTGELFF. The CDR3 nucleotides are TGTGCCAGCTCACCACGCCGGGACAGAAACACCGGGGAGCTGTTTTTT.

The rearrangement uses TRBV5-1 and TRBJ2-2, with 8 positions matching TRBD2. CDR1 and CDR2 (germline): SGHRS, YFSETQ. The CDR3 consists of 16 residues. V shed 0 bases and J 6 bases; nucleotides not matched to a gene: 7. CDR3 sequence reads: CASSLASAGGSGELFF. CDR3 in DNA: TGCGCCAGCAGCTTGGCTTCGGCGGGAGGATCCGGGGAGCTGTTTTTT.

The chain joins TRBV11-3 to TRBJ2-7; tentatively, D is TRBD1 (5 bases). The CDR3 has 16 residues. Trimming took off 3 bases at V and 3 bases at J, with 18 bases between the two ends. Germline lookup yields CDR1 SGHNT and CDR2 YENEEA. The CDR3 DNA follows: TGTGCCAGCAGCTTTAGCTCCTCGGCAGGGAACTACGAGCAGTACTTC. The encoded protein is CASSFSSSAGNYEQYF.

The rearrangement joins TRBV5-6 to TRBJ2-5; D unresolved. Looked up from germline, CDR1 is SGHDT and CDR2 is YYEEEE. The CDR3 has 14 amino acids. The V end lost 4 bases, the J end lost 2 bases, and 12 bases lay between the germline ends. CDR3: CASSPPGTQETQYF. The CDR3 bases are TGTGCCAGCAGCCCACCAGGCACACAAGAGACCCAGTACTTC.

The CDR3 is CASSYEGYTF. CDR3 coding DNA: TGTGCCAGCAGTTACGAGGGCTACACCTTC. The chain joins TRBV6-1 to TRBJ1-2, with D hard to call. Trimming cost V 5 bases and J 8 bases, with 6 bases left between them. Germline assignment: CDR1 MNHNS and CDR2 SASEGT. This CDR3 comprises 10 residues.

The chain is built from TRBV6-6 and TRBJ1-2; weak D call: TRBD1 (6 bases). The CDR3 runs 14 residues. V lost 7 bases and J lost 0, with 12 bases in between. From germline, CDR1 is MNHNY and CDR2 SVGAGI (reference sequence). The CDR3 DNA sequence: TGTGCCAGCAATCCCAGGGGATCTAACTATGGCTACACCTTC. Encoded protein: CASNPRGSNYGYTF.

The chain has TRBV11-2 and TRBJ1-3, with D unresolved. The germline gives CDR1 SGHAT, CDR2 FQNNGV. The V gene lost 2 bases and the J gene lost 2 bases, with 7 bases spanning the gap. This CDR3 region has 14 residues. The CDR3 protein is CASSLYDTGNTIYF. The CDR3 DNA follows: TGTGCCAGCAGCTTATACGACACTGGAAACACCATATATTTT.

This sequence joins TRBV7-3 and TRBJ2-1, with TRBD2 identical over 8 bases. Germline CDR1 is SGHTA and CDR2 is FQGTGA. Losses at the gene ends were 5 bases for V and 5 bases for J; bases not matched to a gene: 14. The CDR3 is 17 residues long. CDR3 sequence (DNA): TGTGCCAGCAGCCCCTTTTGGGCGGGAGGCCAAAACAATGAGCAGTTCTTC. Residues: CASSPFWAGGQNNEQFF.

The chain links TRBV11-2 to TRBJ2-7, with D maybe TRBD1 (5 bases). This CDR3 has 15 residues. Trimming removed 5 bases at V and 1 base at J, with 15 bases between. Germline loops: CDR1 SGHAT, CDR2 FQNNGV. DNA for the CDR3: TGTGCCAGCAGCACCCTAAGACAGATTTCCTACGAGCAGTACTTC. Protein product: CASSTLRQISYEQYF.

This chain connects TRBV7-2 to TRBJ2-7, with 8 nucleotides matching TRBD2. V trimming: 4 bases; J trimming: 2 bases; junction bases outside the gene matches: 7. Germline-derived CDR1 and CDR2 are SGHTA and FQGNSA. The CDR3 runs 15 residues. The CDR3 region has the DNA TGTGCCAGCAGCTCCCGGGGGGGGACGGCCTACGAGCAGTACTTC. This encodes CASSSRGGTAYEQYF. Drawing the rest from reference TRBV7-2 and TRBJ2-7, the complete variable domain is GAGVSQSPSNKVTEKGKDVELRCDPISGHTALYWYRQSLGQGLEFLIYFQGNSAPDKSGLPSDRFSAERTGGSVSTLTIQRTQQEDSAVYLCASSSRGGTAYEQYFGPGTRLTVT.

Regarding this clone: The sample holds other DNA sequences that translate to the same CDR3. The chain couples TRBV18 to TRBJ1-1, with D perhaps matching TRBD1 (5 bases). The CDR3 runs 14 residues. In germline, CDR1 is KGHSH, CDR2 LQKENI. With 6 bases removed from V and 3 bases from J, the gap between germline ends came to 14 bases. The CDR3: CASSLFGGDTEAFF. For the CDR3, the DNA is TGTGCCAGCTCGTTGTTTGGGGGAGACACTGAAGCTTTCTTT.

The chain uses TRBV18 and TRBJ2-3; 9 positions agree with TRBD1. Germline V gene lookup returns CDR1 KGHSH and CDR2 LQKENI. J was trimmed by 7 bases and V by 2 bases; bases with no gene match: 10. The CDR3 contains 16 residues. CDR3 sequence reads: CASSPLQGARINTQYF. The CDR3 DNA sequence: TGTGCCAGCTCACCATTACAGGGGGCGCGAATAAATACGCAGTATTTT.

V is TRBV7-2 and J is TRBJ2-1; perhaps TRBD2 as D (6 bases). Deletions cut 3 bases from V and 10 bases from J, with 10 bases between. Germline V gene sequence: CDR1 SGHTA, CDR2 FQGNSA. The CDR3 extends over 12 amino acids. In nucleotides, the CDR3 is TGTGCCAGCAGCTTTGGACGGGAGGAGCAGTTCTTC. Translated, it gives CASSFGREEQFF.

The chain couples TRBV7-3 to TRBJ2-7; 13 bases are shared with TRBD2. The length of the CDR3 is 22 residues. Germline CDR1 reads SGHTA; CDR2 reads FQGTGA. V lost 1 base and J lost 2; bases outside the gene matches: 20. The CDR3 DNA is TGTGCCAGCAGCTTAATTTCCGCGGTGGGGACTAGCGGGAACTTACCTCCCTACGAGCAGTACTTC. It yields the protein CASSLISAVGTSGNLPPYEQYF. Variable domain in full (rest from reference TRBV7-3 and TRBJ2-7): GAGVSQTPSNKVTEKGKYVELRCDPISGHTALYWYRQSLGQGPEFLIYFQGTGAADDSGLPNDRFFAVRPEGSVSTLKIQRTERGDSAVYLCASSLISAVGTSGNLPPYEQYFGPGTRLTVT.

The chain joins TRBV11-2 to TRBJ1-1, with D possibly TRBD1 on 5 matching bases. The CDR3 runs to 13 residues. Trimming removed 3 bases at V and 4 bases at J, with 9 bases between. Germline CDR1 SGHAT, CDR2 FQNNGV. The CDR3 DNA reads TGTGCCAGCAGCTTCCAGGGCCCCACTGAAGCTTTCTTT. Encoded protein: CASSFQGPTEAFF.

Here the CDR3 DNA reads TGTGCCAGCAGTTCCTTCCTCCTGAGGGGGGACCGCTATGGCTACACCTTC. Protein product: CASSSFLLRGDRYGYTF. This chain uses TRBV27 with TRBJ1-2, with D perhaps matching TRBD1 (6 bases). V lost 4 bases and J 4 bases, leaving 22 bases between the germline ends. CDR3 length equals 17 residues. CDR1 and CDR2 (germline): MNHEY, SMNVEV (reference sequence).

This chain uses TRBV18 with TRBJ2-5, with 7 bases matching TRBD2. The CDR3 contains 16 residues. V trimming: 1 base; J trimming: 0 bases; junction bases outside the gene matches: 5. Germline assignment: CDR1 KGHSH and CDR2 LQKENI. CDR3 nucleotides: TGTGCCAGCTCACCACGCCTAGCGGAGTACCAAGAGACCCAGTACTTC. The encoded protein is CASSPRLAEYQETQYF.

The J gene is TRBJ2-7, the V gene TRBV6-1, with 10 bases identical to TRBD2. CDR1 and CDR2 (germline): MNHNS, SASEGT. Trimming removed 8 bases from V and 1 base from J; junction bases left unmatched: 5. The CDR3 runs to 14 residues. The CDR3 bases are TGTGCCAGCGAACCAGCGGGAGGGTCCTACGAGCAGTACTTC. This codes for CASEPAGGSYEQYF.

The chain employs TRBV9 and TRBJ2-1; 10 nucleotides agree with TRBD1. This CDR3 comprises 17 residues. V dropped 0 bases and J dropped 6; count of bases not matched to a gene: 9. Germline loops: CDR1 SGDLS, CDR2 YYNGEE. This CDR3 reads CASSVGHRDRGANEQFF. CDR3 sequence (DNA): TGTGCCAGCAGCGTAGGACACCGGGACAGGGGTGCCAATGAGCAGTTCTTC.

CDR3 loop: CASSLPSTDTQYF. The DNA of the CDR3 is TGTGCCAGCAGCTTACCTAGCACAGATACGCAGTATTTT. The chain couples TRBV7-2 to TRBJ2-3; no clear D. This CDR3 comprises 13 residues. The ends were cut back, 2 bases at V and 0 bases at J, with 3 bases in the middle. Germline CDR1 is SGHTA and CDR2 is FQGNSA. Using reference TRBV7-2 and TRBJ2-3 for the parts outside the CDR3, the full variable domain is GAGVSQSPSNKVTEKGKDVELRCDPISGHTALYWYRQSLGQGLEFLIYFQGNSAPDKSGLPSDRFSAERTGGSVSTLTIQRTQQEDSAVYLCASSLPSTDTQYFGPGTRLTVL.

The gene calls are TRBV19 and TRBJ1-2; 7 bases line up with TRBD1. There are 15 residues in the CDR3. CDR1 is LNHDA, CDR2 SQIVND, per germline (reference sequence). J was trimmed by 0 bases and V by 5 bases; bases with no gene match: 6. CDR3 nucleotides: TGTGCCAGTAGTTTCGGGGACAGAGCTAACTATGGCTACACCTTC. The encoded protein is CASSFGDRANYGYTF.

CDR3 amino acids: CASSELRGSTGYTF. In DNA, the CDR3 is TGTGCCAGCAGTGAATTAAGGGGGTCGACTGGCTACACCTTC. This rearrangement joins TRBV6-1 to TRBJ1-2; maybe TRBD1 (6 bases). Trimming removed 2 bases from V and 7 bases from J, with 14 bases in between. Germline assignment: CDR1 MNHNS and CDR2 SASEGT. The CDR3 sequence is 14 residues long.

V gene TRBV29-1 combines with J gene TRBJ2-1; D is unclear. Per the germline V gene, CDR1 is SQVTM and CDR2 is ANQGSEA. This CDR3 is 11 amino acids long. V was shortened by 4 bases and J by 10 bases, with 11 bases between the two germline ends. The CDR3 spells CSVVRGREQFF. As DNA, the CDR3 is TGCAGCGTTGTGAGAGGCAGGGAGCAGTTCTTC.

The J gene is TRBJ1-2, the V gene TRBV28; D is undetermined. The CDR3 sequence is 13 residues long. CDR1 and CDR2 (germline): MDHEN, SYDVKM. Trimming left V 6 bases short and J 4 bases short, with 12 bases between. The CDR3 here is CASRFSGSYGYTF. CDR3 in DNA: TGTGCCAGCAGATTTTCGGGAAGCTATGGCTACACCTTC.

This sequence joins TRBV5-3 and TRBJ2-1; D not resolved. TRBV5-3 falls under the ORF class, with uncertain function. The V end lost 2 bases, the J end lost 6 bases, and 15 bases lay between the germline ends. The length of the CDR3 is 15 residues. CDR3 amino acids: CARSFRRGRSNEQFF. CDR3 in DNA: TGTGCCAGAAGCTTTCGCCGAGGACGGAGCAATGAGCAGTTCTTC.

V gene TRBV7-3 combines with J gene TRBJ2-1, with 8 bases lining up with TRBD2. The CDR3 is 14 amino acids. Trimming removed 5 bases from V and 7 bases from J; junction bases left unmatched: 7. Germline V gene data show CDR1 as SGHTA and CDR2 as FQGTGA. CDR3 loop: CASSPGGGWNEQFF. The CDR3 DNA reads as TGTGCCAGCAGCCCCGGGGGGGGATGGAATGAGCAGTTCTTC.

V is TRBV19 and J is TRBJ2-7, with 11 nucleotides matching TRBD2. Germline V lookup: CDR1 LNHDA, CDR2 SQIVND (reference sequence). This CDR3 contains 14 residues. Unmatched junction bases numbered 3, after V lost 6 bases and J lost 2 bases. The CDR3 protein is CASSVLAGAYEQYF. The CDR3 nucleotides read TGTGCCAGTAGCGTACTAGCGGGGGCCTACGAGCAGTACTTC.